One T cell receptor beta chain is described in this entry. Its antigen remains unidentified. Primers: 60 Vbeta forward and 13 Jbeta reverse. The table came from immunoSEQ multiplex PCR; TCRdb's copy has only in-frame clones and leaves some out. The sample holds some 120,000 clones, roughly four fifths seen once. This entry belongs to a study of cytomegalovirus exposure and HLA in healthy donors. Overall study: About 179 million T cells yielded some 120 million unique TCR beta sequences in earlier analysis. Points from the study as a whole: According to the study, around 160 TCR beta chains were cytomegalovirus-associated. Several of the most significant clusters were apparently associated with common viral pathogens in a later analysis. Presence/absence results assume similar sequencing depth per donor, which may not hold.

This CDR3 region has 13 residues. Looked up from germline, CDR1 is SQVTM and CDR2 is ANQGSEA. Between the trimmed V and J ends, which lost 4 bases and 7 bases, there was a span of 11 bases. The V call is TRBV29-1, the J call TRBJ1-6, with D unresolved. This sequence originates from a woman aged 40-49 years in good health and CMV-seropositive. Sequenced material: PBMCs. CDR3 sequence reads: CSVGVGRNSPLHF. DNA of the CDR3: TGCAGCGTTGGGGTGGGCAGGAATTCACCCCTCCACTTT.